The 28 T cell receptor beta chains in this list originate from one sample, sequenced in a study of kidney transplant recipient with SARS-CoV-2 infection. One entry per CDR3 protein, called by TCRdb with MiXCR from the reads. The table has fewer than 250,000 distinct CDR3 sequences, more than 25% seen once. Sequencing was performed on a blood sample, taken at baseline and between days 110 and 120 from a kidney transplant recipient. The receptor set was obtained from a young adult male patient who had COVID-19 and was a kidney transplant recipient. Some T cells may possibly be graft donor cells.

Comments on this clonotype: A read error is possible here, since a much larger clone lies one base away. This likely comes from a read error, as the CDR3 has no conserved phenylalanine or tryptophan at its end. The chain joins TRBV19 to TRBJ1-5, with 7 bases matching TRBD1. The V segment lost 4 bases and the J segment 8 bases; nucleotides outside the gene matches: 8. This CDR3 comprises 14 residues. Per germline, CDR1 LNHDA and CDR2 SQIVND (reference sequence). CDR3 region: CASSSTGTVKPQHL. As DNA, the CDR3 is TGTGCCAGTAGTAGTACCGGGACAGTAAAGCCCCAGCATCTT.

This clonotype has a count of ten or more. V gene TRBV5-1 combines with J gene TRBJ1-2; 11 bases are a match to TRBD1. From germline, CDR1 is SGHRS and CDR2 YFSETQ. V was clipped by 4 bases and J by 6 bases; unmatched bases: 5. This CDR3 is built from 14 residues. The CDR3 coding sequence is TGCGCCAGCAGCCCTGGACAGGGGGCGAATGGCTACACCTTC. This encodes CASSPGQGANGYTF.

This clonotype was recorded many times. This chain joins TRBV7-9 and TRBJ2-2; 9 positions match TRBD2. The CDR3 loop spans 15 amino acids. The J segment lost 6 bases and the V segment lost 3 bases, leaving 5 bases of the junction unmatched. Germline V CDR1 and CDR2: SEHNR, FQNEAQ (reference sequence). CDR3 sequence (DNA): TGTGCCAGCAGCTTGGGACTAGCTATTTCCGGGGAGCTGTTTTTT. Protein sequence: CASSLGLAISGELFF.

In this sample, this clonotype turned up a few times. The chain combines TRBV7-8 with TRBJ2-3, with 11 bases identical to TRBD1. Trimming at V came to 5 bases and at J to 5 bases, leaving 15 bases not matched to a gene. CDR1 and CDR2 (germline): SGHVS, FQNEAQ. This CDR3 is 18 amino acids long. Here the CDR3 DNA reads TGTGCCAGCAGCAAACCCCGACCGGGACAGGGGGTCCTAGATACGCAGTATTTT. Translation gives CASSKPRPGQGVLDTQYF.

This clonotype was counted at least ten times. V usage is TRBV12-2 and J usage is TRBJ1-2. TRBV12-2 is a pseudogene. The CDR3 has 17 residues. The CDR3 here is CASRTGETPRKTYGYTF. The DNA for the CDR3 is TGTGCAAGTCGCACTGGGGAGACTCCACGAAAGACCTATGGCTACACCTTC.

This clonotype was observed many times. The chain carries TRBV28 and TRBJ1-5, with unresolved D. There are 15 residues in the CDR3. In germline, CDR1 is MDHEN, CDR2 SYDVKM. With 5 bases removed from V and 0 bases from J, the gap between germline ends came to 11 bases. Here the CDR3 reads CASSRPPTSNQPQHF. The CDR3 region has the DNA TGTGCCAGCAGTCGCCCGCCGACTAGCAATCAGCCCCAGCATTTT. The whole variable domain, remainder taken from reference TRBV28 and TRBJ1-5, is DVKVTQSSRYLVKRTGEKVFLECVQDMDHENMFWYRQDPGLGLRLIYFSYDVKMKEKGDIPEGYSVSREKKERFSLILESASTNQTSMYLCASSRPPTSNQPQHFGDGTRLSIL.

The sample holds many counts of this clonotype. This sequence joins TRBV12-3 or TRBV12-4 and TRBJ1-4, with D possibly TRBD1 on 5 matching bases. V was pared by 8 bases and J by 3 bases, with 10 bases between. This CDR3 region has 13 residues. The CDR3 is CASQDRPNEKLFF. In DNA form, the CDR3 reads TGTGCCAGCCAAGACAGACCTAATGAAAAACTGTTTTTT.

This clonotype appeared many times. This chain connects TRBV12-3 or TRBV12-4 to TRBJ1-3; 11 bases are shared with TRBD1. The CDR3 is 17 amino acids. The junction had 12 bases not matched to a gene; V was cut back by 7 bases and J by 4 bases. The CDR3 nucleotides read TGTGCCAGCACCGAAAGGACCGGGACAGGGGGGGGAAACACCATATATTTT. Its protein is CASTERTGTGGGNTIYF.

This clonotype was seen only a few times. The chain couples TRBV7-9 to TRBJ2-3; D is unclear. Germline V gene data show CDR1 as SEHNR and CDR2 as FQNEAQ (reference sequence). The V gene lost 3 bases and the J gene lost 4 bases, with 11 bases spanning the gap. The CDR3 is 14 amino acids. CDR3 nucleotides: TGTGCCAGCAGCTTTTCCTCGGTTGCAGATACGCAGTATTTT. Translation gives CASSFSSVADTQYF.

This clonotype was recorded only once. A much larger clone is a single base away; this may be a read error. The J gene is TRBJ1-4, the V gene TRBV5-1, with 10 bases matching TRBD1. Trimming at V came to 4 bases and at J to 4 bases, leaving 13 bases not matched to a gene. Germline V gives CDR1 SGHRS, CDR2 YFSETQ. The CDR3 covers 18 residues. The CDR3 nucleotides are TGCGCCAGCAGCCCTACCGTGGACAGGGGGTTCATTAATGAAAAACTGTTTTTT. Its protein is CASSPTVDRGFINEKLFF. Variable domain in full (rest from reference TRBV5-1 and TRBJ1-4): KAGVTQTPRYLIKTRGQQVTLSCSPISGHRSVSWYQQTPGQGLQFLFEYFSETQRNKGNFPGRFSGRQFSNSRSEMNVSTLELGDSALYLCASSPTVDRGFINEKLFFGSGTQLSVL.

This clonotype turned up a few times. The J gene is TRBJ1-2, the V gene TRBV5-4; D not certain. The CDR3 length is 16 residues. Germline CDR1 and CDR2: SGHNT and YYREEE (reference sequence). The ends were cut back, 7 bases at V and 4 bases at J, with 23 bases in the middle. CDR3 sequence: CASVPTVPGKTYGYTF. DNA for the CDR3: TGTGCCAGCGTCCCAACCGTACCAGGAAAGACCTATGGCTACACCTTC.

This clonotype has more than one count but fewer than ten. The J gene is TRBJ2-3, the V gene TRBV6-2 or TRBV6-3; D gene uncertain. CDR3 length equals 13 residues. Germline V gives CDR1 MNHEY, CDR2 SVGEGT. Trimming stripped 1 base from V and 4 bases from J, with 6 bases between. Here the CDR3 reads CASSYFSADTQYF. As DNA, the CDR3 is TGTGCCAGCAGTTACTTCAGCGCAGATACGCAGTATTTT.

CDR3 protein: CASSYPGRGAFYNEQFF. In nucleotides, the CDR3 is TGTGCCAGCAGTTACCCAGGACGGGGGGCTTTCTACAATGAGCAGTTCTTC. This chain joins TRBV6-2 or TRBV6-3 and TRBJ2-1, with D maybe TRBD2 (7 bases). V was trimmed by 2 bases and J by 3 bases, leaving 17 bases between them. There are 17 residues in the CDR3. The germline CDR1 and CDR2 sequences are MNHEY and SVGEGT.

This clonotype was seen many times. This chain links TRBV5-5 with TRBJ1-2; D unresolved. Germline loops: CDR1 SGHKS, CDR2 YYEKEE (reference sequence). V lost 7 bases to trimming and J lost 4 bases, with 23 bases between them. The CDR3 length is 16 residues. In DNA, the CDR3 is TGTGCCAGCTCCAATGCTGTCTCGCGAAAGACCTATGGCTACACCTTC. Its translation is CASSNAVSRKTYGYTF.

This clonotype was counted at least ten times. The chain has TRBV27 and TRBJ2-7, with TRBD2 identical over 7 bases. There are 15 residues in the CDR3. CDR1 and CDR2 from the germline V gene are MNHEY and SMNVEV (reference sequence). V shed 6 bases and J 2 bases; nucleotides not matched to a gene: 10. CDR3 bases: TGTGCCAGCAGCTCCCTTGGCGGGGGAGCCTACGAGCAGTACTTC. Protein: CASSSLGGGAYEQYF.

In its sample, this clonotype was seen many times. The V gene is TRBV6-5, the J gene TRBJ1-5, with D possibly matching TRBD1 (5 bases). The germline gives CDR1 MNHEY, CDR2 SVGAGI. The CDR3 is 18 residues long. Trimming left V 0 bases short and J 0 bases short, with 15 bases between. This CDR3 is CASSYSNPGKYSNQPQHF. The CDR3 DNA follows: TGTGCCAGCAGTTACTCGAATCCAGGGAAATATAGCAATCAGCCCCAGCATTTT.

This clonotype was recorded at least ten times. V gene TRBV6-5 combines with J gene TRBJ1-2; D remains unclear. V was cut by 4 bases and J by 4 bases, with 22 bases left in between. CDR3 length: 17 amino acids. CDR1 is MNHEY and CDR2 is SVGAGI in the germline V gene. CDR3 in amino acids: CASSCLGSMRKTYGYTF. The CDR3 DNA reads as TGTGCCAGCAGTTGTTTAGGCTCTATGCGAAAGACCTATGGCTACACCTTC.

This clonotype was seen at least ten times. In DNA form, the CDR3 reads TGCGCCAGCAGCTTGAACGCAGGGTCCTACGAGCAGTACTTC. It translates to CASSLNAGSYEQYF. This chain connects TRBV5-1 to TRBJ2-7; weak D call: TRBD1 (5 bases). Germline CDR1 SGHRS, CDR2 YFSETQ. V was trimmed by 1 base and J by 1 base, leaving 9 bases between them. This CDR3 contains 14 residues.

This clonotype was seen a handful of times. Given a much more abundant clone one base away, this may be a read error. The V and J genes are TRBV24-1 and TRBJ1-2; D not certain. V dropped 6 bases and J dropped 4 bases, with 23 bases sitting between them. There are 17 residues in the CDR3. Germline V gene data show CDR1 as KGHDR and CDR2 as SFDVKD. This chain's CDR3 is CATSRTGSTRKTYGYTF. The CDR3 DNA follows: TGTGCCACCAGTAGAACGGGTAGTACCAGAAAGACCTATGGCTACACCTTC.

Comment on this clonotype: A much more abundant neighbour one base away suggests this may be a read error. This chain uses TRBV3-1 with TRBJ1-5; D is ambiguous. The germline gives CDR1 LGHDT, CDR2 YNNKEL (reference sequence). The CDR3 totals 14 residues. This CDR3 is CASGQDLGDQPQHF. As DNA, the CDR3 is TGTGCCAGCGGCCAAGATTTAGGCGATCAGCCCCAGCATTTT.

This clonotype was counted many times. This chain joins TRBV20-1 and TRBJ1-3; D gene uncertain. The ends were cut back, 1 base at V and 0 bases at J, with 10 bases in the middle. CDR3 length: 15 residues. CDR1 DFQATT and CDR2 SNEGSKA come from the germline V gene (reference sequence). The CDR3: CSARVRGISGNTIYF. The CDR3 DNA is TGCAGTGCTAGAGTACGCGGAATCTCTGGAAACACCATATATTTT.

The CDR3 region has the DNA TGTGCCAGCAGTCCCCCCGAGTCTTACGGAAAGACCTATGGCTACACCTTC. Translating it yields CASSPPESYGKTYGYTF. This chain connects TRBV6-5 to TRBJ1-2; D unclear. This CDR3 has 17 amino acids. The germline CDR1 and CDR2 sequences are MNHEY and SVGAGI. V gave up 5 bases and J gave up 4 bases, with 23 bases separating them.

The sample holds many counts of this clonotype. The V and J genes are TRBV6-1 and TRBJ1-2; no definite D call. The CDR3 loop spans 17 amino acids. V was trimmed by 5 bases and J by 4 bases, leaving 23 bases between them. CDR1 and CDR2 (germline): MNHNS, SASEGT. The DNA for the CDR3 is TGTGCCAGCAGTATATATGACTCTATGCGAAAGACCTATGGCTACACCTTC. It encodes CASSIYDSMRKTYGYTF.

There are many counts of this clonotype. The chain is built from TRBV11-1 and TRBJ1-2, with D uncertain. The ends were cut back, 5 bases at V and 4 bases at J, with 23 bases in the middle. Per the germline V gene, CDR1 is SGHAT and CDR2 is FQDESV (reference sequence). This CDR3 region has 17 residues. CDR3 residues: CASSGYPKAGKTYGYTF. In DNA, the CDR3 is TGTGCCAGCAGCGGTTATCCTAAGGCTGGAAAGACCTATGGCTACACCTTC.

This clonotype was recorded at least ten times. The chain recombines TRBV27 with TRBJ2-7; D remains ambiguous. The CDR3 consists of 14 residues. Trimming left V 5 bases short and J 6 bases short, with 17 bases between. Germline V gives CDR1 MNHEY, CDR2 SMNVEV (reference sequence). The CDR3 DNA reads TGTGCCAGCAGTAGTAGGTCCGGAACTCGCGAGCAGTACTTC. It translates to CASSSRSGTREQYF.

Points on this clonotype: A read error may explain this, as a much larger clone is one base away. The chain recombines TRBV18 with TRBJ1-5, with D possibly being TRBD1 (6 bases). Trimming removed 0 bases at V and 5 bases at J, with 11 bases between. There are 15 residues in the CDR3. Germline CDR1 and CDR2: KGHSH and LQKENI. The DNA of the CDR3 is TGTGCCAGCTCACCACCGGGCAGGGGAGATCAGCCCCAGCATTTT. It specifies CASSPPGRGDQPQHF.

This clonotype has ten or more counts. The chain links TRBV9 to TRBJ2-7; D gene uncertain. There are 14 residues in the CDR3. V gave up 0 bases and J gave up 2 bases, with 9 bases separating them. Germline V CDR1 and CDR2: SGDLS, YYNGEE. CDR3 loop: CASSVGDTTYEQYF. DNA of the CDR3: TGTGCCAGCAGCGTAGGCGACACAACCTACGAGCAGTACTTC.

This clonotype has ten or more counts. The rearrangement joins TRBV20-1 to TRBJ2-2; D remains ambiguous. Trimming removed 1 base at V and 7 bases at J, with 10 bases between. The V gene's germline CDR1 is DFQATT and CDR2 SNEGSKA (reference sequence). CDR3 length: 13 residues. The CDR3 loop reads CSARGLIGGELFF. For the CDR3, the DNA is TGCAGTGCTAGAGGTCTCATTGGCGGGGAGCTGTTTTTT.